These 5 T cell receptor beta chains share one sample of origin, sequenced in a study of shared clonotypes between healthy human individuals. Data came from immunoSEQ multiplex PCR; TCRdb stores just in-frame clones and leaves some out. The sample shows over 750,000 clones, 90% to 98% of them seen only once. Naive CD8 cells lacked CD45RO, underwent positive selection for CCR7 and left out terminally differentiated effector memory CD45RA+ cells. Sequenced input: naive CD8+ T cells sorted from blood. The receptors originated from a young man in good health.

The chain joins TRBV28 to TRBJ2-3, with D possibly being TRBD1 or TRBD2 (5 bases each). The length of the CDR3 is 14 residues. Trimming took 3 bases from V and 5 from J, leaving 12 bases between them. In germline, CDR1 is MDHEN, CDR2 SYDVKM. DNA for the CDR3: TGTGCCAGCAGTTTTACCGGGACGGGAGATACGCAGTATTTT. Translating gives CASSFTGTGDTQYF.

The chain links TRBV29-1 to TRBJ2-2, with D uncertain. The CDR3 totals 15 residues. The ends were cut back, 5 bases at V and 0 bases at J, with 13 bases in the middle. Germline-derived CDR1 and CDR2 are SQVTM and ANQGSEA. The CDR3 DNA reads TGCAGCGTTTGGGAACTGGGTACGAACACCGGGGAGCTGTTTTTT. Translation gives CSVWELGTNTGELFF.

The chain couples TRBV13 to TRBJ2-7, with TRBD1 matching 7 bases. Germline V gene lookup returns CDR1 PRHDT and CDR2 FYEKMQ (reference sequence). The CDR3 spans 13 residues. The ends lost 4 bases at V and 5 bases at J; junction bases unmatched: 5. The CDR3 DNA follows: TGTGCCAGCAGCTCCACAGGGGTCCACGAGCAGTACTTC. It is translated as CASSSTGVHEQYF.

This clone was recorded only once. The gene calls are TRBV10-2 and TRBJ2-7, with D perhaps matching TRBD1 or TRBD2 (6 bases each). CDR1 and CDR2 (germline): WSHSY, SAAADI. This CDR3 is 13 amino acids long. For the CDR3, the DNA is TGCGCTGGGGGGCAGGGATGGGGCTACGAGCAGTACTTC. This translates into CAGGQGWGYEQYF.

This chain connects TRBV7-3 to TRBJ2-1; D perhaps matches TRBD1 (5 bases). Germline V gives CDR1 SGHTA, CDR2 FQGTGA. The CDR3 is 15 residues long. Trimming took off 6 bases at V and 0 bases at J, with 12 bases between the two ends. The CDR3 DNA sequence: TGTGCCAGCAGGCTGGGGCCGAGCTCCTACAATGAGCAGTTCTTC. Protein: CASRLGPSSYNEQFF. Full variable domain (outside the CDR3, taken from reference TRBV7-3 and TRBJ2-1): GAGVSQTPSNKVTEKGKYVELRCDPISGHTALYWYRQSLGQGPEFLIYFQGTGAADDSGLPNDRFFAVRPEGSVSTLKIQRTERGDSAVYLCASRLGPSSYNEQFFGPGTRLTVL.